This paragraph reports one TCR beta chain. Its antigen is not known. These data are taken from a study of beta chain features in type 1 diabetes. The sequenced template was cDNA made from the entire isolated RNA. Generated by immunoSEQ multiplex PCR, the TCRdb table keeps only in-frame clones and is missing some. The sample contains some 640,000 clones, over 12% of which appear only once. Sorting that relied on CD45RO/CCR7/CD25/CD127/CD95/CD27 yielded CD4+ naive, central memory, regulatory and stem cell-like memory cells. Sorting gave populations that all exceeded 95% purity. Study findings and constraints: TCRB CDR3s from Type 1 diabetes patients were moderately but significantly shorter in all four CD4+ subsets. Naive, central memory and Treg TCRB repertoires seemed to resemble each other more closely in patients than they did in healthy donors.

The receptor comes from a man younger than 35 with type 1 diabetes. The sequencing input was naive CD4+ T cells from blood.

CDR3 sequence reads: CASTSQQGDTGELFF. CDR3 DNA sequence: TGTGCCAGTACCTCTCAGCAGGGCGACACCGGGGAGCTGTTTTTT. J is TRBJ2-2 and V is TRBV19; possibly TRBD1 for D (5 bases). The germline CDR1 and CDR2 sequences are LNHDA and SQIVND (reference sequence). This CDR3 is built from 15 residues. V was trimmed by 7 bases and J by 3 bases, leaving 15 bases between them.